The T cell receptor (beta chain) described here comes from a study of blood T cell repertoires in COVID-19. V lost 3 bases and J lost 2; bases outside the gene matches: 3. CDR1 is SNHLY and CDR2 is FYNNEI in the germline V gene. This CDR3 comprises 15 residues. This clone was detected a few times. Ages ranged from about 18 to 89 years, with residence in around 24 US areas. Cohorts were based on clinical histories the participants reported. Each recovered donor of Cohort 3 presented with two negative PCRs, clearance, or symptom resolution. Clones were sequenced by immunoSEQ multiplex PCR, and TCRdb holds only the in-frame ones, with some missing. The sample records roughly 260,000 clones, roughly 85% being singletons.

This receptor was obtained from a woman aged 50 to 65 who had recovered from COVID-19. Input material: PBMCs or T cells enriched from blood (not recorded which). The V gene is TRBV2, the J gene TRBJ1-1, with 10 bases fitting TRBD1. CDR3 amino acids: CASSDWDRGNTEAFF. The CDR3 DNA reads TGTGCCAGCAGTGATTGGGACAGGGGAAACACTGAAGCTTTCTTT.